These 24 T cell receptor beta chains came from one sample sequenced in a study of cytomegalovirus exposure and HLA in healthy donors. The primer mix had 60 Vbeta and 13 Jbeta primers. The table came from immunoSEQ multiplex PCR; TCRdb's copy has only in-frame clones and leaves some out. This sample's table reports over 150,000 clones. The source material was PBMCs. The receptors were gathered from a boy between 10 and 17 years old in good health and CMV-seronegative.

The chain carries TRBV30 and TRBJ2-5, with 7 nucleotides matching TRBD2. The CDR3 length is 14 residues. The ends lost 0 bases at V and 2 bases at J; junction bases unmatched: 3. The germline V gene encodes CDR1 GTSNPN and CDR2 SVGIG (reference sequence). As DNA, the CDR3 is TGTGCCTGGAGTGTCGTGGGACTACAAGAGACCCAGTACTTC. Translation gives CAWSVVGLQETQYF.

The CDR3 bases are TGTGCCTGGCGGGGGAACCGAAACACCGGGGAGCTGTTTTTT. Its translation is CAWRGNRNTGELFF. The rearrangement joins TRBV30 to TRBJ2-2; possibly TRBD2 for D (6 bases). The CDR3 sequence is 14 residues long. Trimming cost V 5 bases and J 2 bases, with 12 bases left between them. Germline assignment: CDR1 GTSNPN and CDR2 SVGIG (reference sequence).

This chain connects TRBV27 to TRBJ2-7; 10 nucleotides align to TRBD1. Germline V gene data show CDR1 as MNHEY and CDR2 as SMNVEV (reference sequence). Unmatched junction bases numbered 2, after V lost 0 bases and J lost 3 bases. The CDR3 sequence is 15 residues long. The CDR3: CASSLSGTGVYEQYF. The CDR3 nucleotides are TGTGCCAGCAGTTTATCTGGGACAGGGGTCTACGAGCAGTACTTC.

V is TRBV7-8 and J is TRBJ2-2; 11 nucleotides match TRBD1. The CDR3 is made up of 15 amino acids. J was trimmed by 7 bases and V by 6 bases; bases with no gene match: 7. Germline CDR1 and CDR2: SGHVS and FQNEAQ. The DNA for the CDR3 is TGTGCCAGCAGTACGCGGGACAGGGGGGGCGGGGAGCTGTTTTTT. Amino acid sequence: CASSTRDRGGGELFF. Together with reference TRBV7-8 and TRBJ2-2, the CDR3 gives the full variable domain: GAGVSQSPRYKVAKRGQDVALRCDPISGHVSLFWYQQALGQGPEFLTYFQNEAQLDKSGLPSDRFFAERPEGSVSTLKIQRTQQEDSAVYLCASSTRDRGGGELFFGEGSRLTVL.

V is TRBV5-1 and J is TRBJ1-2; D is perhaps TRBD1 (5 bases). The CDR3 is made up of 12 amino acids. V was clipped by 0 bases and J by 14 bases, with 14 bases between them. Germline values: CDR1 SGHRS, CDR2 YFSETQ. CDR3 in DNA: TGCGCCAGCAGCTTGGGGCAGGGACTGTTAACCTTC. It translates to CASSLGQGLLTF. Supplemented by reference TRBV5-1 and TRBJ1-2, the full variable domain reads KAGVTQTPRYLIKTRGQQVTLSCSPISGHRSVSWYQQTPGQGLQFLFEYFSETQRNKGNFPGRFSGRQFSNSRSEMNVSTLELGDSALYLCASSLGQGLLTFGSGTRLTVV.

This chain connects TRBV27 to TRBJ1-6; the D gene is possibly TRBD1 (5 bases). V shed 8 bases and J shed 4 bases, with 9 bases lying between them. This CDR3 is 13 amino acids long. Germline values: CDR1 MNHEY, CDR2 SMNVEV (reference sequence). The CDR3 DNA follows: TGTGCCAGCCGTCAGGGATATAATTCACCCCTCCACTTT. Translating it yields CASRQGYNSPLHF.

As concerns this clone: Other DNA sequences in the same sample also yield this CDR3. The V call is TRBV25-1, the J call TRBJ1-1; D is undetermined. V lost 0 bases to trimming and J lost 4 bases, with 6 bases between them. Germline V gene lookup returns CDR1 MGHDK and CDR2 SYGVNS. This CDR3 contains 13 residues. The CDR3 coding sequence is TGTGCCAGCAGTGAATATCGGAGCACTGAAGCTTTCTTT. It specifies CASSEYRSTEAFF.

The chain joins TRBV7-2 to TRBJ2-1; TRBD2 agrees at 12 bases. This CDR3 has 14 amino acids. Germline V gene sequence: CDR1 SGHTA, CDR2 FQGNSA. In nucleotides, the CDR3 is TGTGCTTCAAGGCCCCGGACTAGCGGGAACGAGCAGTTCTTC. Amino acids: CASRPRTSGNEQFF.

Written as DNA, the CDR3 is TGTGCCAGCTCACCGACGGGACAGACCTACGAGCAGTACTTC. Amino acid sequence: CASSPTGQTYEQYF. This rearrangement joins TRBV18 to TRBJ2-7; TRBD1 matches at 7 bases. This CDR3 has 14 residues. V was pared by 3 bases and J by 2 bases, with 4 bases of the junction left unmatched. The germline V gene has CDR1 KGHSH and CDR2 LQKENI.

The chain employs TRBV7-2 and TRBJ2-2; no reliable D call. CDR1 is SGHTA and CDR2 is FQGNSA in the germline V gene. Trimming took 8 bases from V and 5 from J, leaving 12 bases between them. The CDR3 runs 13 residues. CDR3 nucleotide sequence: TGTGCCAGCTCCCTCCTCCTGACCGGGGAGCTGTTTTTT. Translation: CASSLLLTGELFF.

This sequence joins TRBV11-3 and TRBJ1-2; D uncertain. CDR1 and CDR2 from the germline V gene are SGHNT and YENEEA. The V end lost 4 bases, the J end lost 3 bases, and 3 bases lay between the germline ends. This CDR3 has 11 residues. This chain's CDR3 is CASSSHYGYTF. The CDR3 DNA is TGTGCCAGCAGCTCTCACTATGGCTACACCTTC. Using reference TRBV11-3 and TRBJ1-2 for the parts outside the CDR3, the full variable domain is EAGVVQSPRYKIIEKKQPVAFWCNPISGHNTLYWYLQNLGQGPELLIRYENEEAVDDSQLPKDRFSAERLKGVDSTLKIQPAELGDSAVYLCASSSHYGYTFGSGTRLTVV.

The gene calls are TRBV6-5 and TRBJ2-1; 12 positions agree with TRBD2. The junction had 9 bases not matched to a gene; V was cut back by 7 bases and J by 8 bases. The germline V gene encodes CDR1 MNHEY and CDR2 SVGAGI. The CDR3 is made up of 15 amino acids. CDR3 residues: CASTTASGGAHEQFF. The DNA of the CDR3 is TGTGCCAGCACTACCGCTAGCGGGGGGGCCCATGAGCAGTTCTTC.

The chain uses TRBV19 and TRBJ2-5; D is undetermined. The germline V and J ends were trimmed by 4 bases and 5 bases, with 14 bases remaining between them. Germline V gene data show CDR1 as LNHDA and CDR2 as SQIVND (reference sequence). CDR3 length: 14 amino acids. The CDR3 region has the DNA TGTGCCAGTAGTAGGGCGAATTGGGCCGAGACCCAGTACTTC. It yields the protein CASSRANWAETQYF.

The gene calls are TRBV2 and TRBJ2-7; D is possibly TRBD1 (5 bases). Germline loops: CDR1 SNHLY, CDR2 FYNNEI. This CDR3 region has 12 residues. The ends were cut back, 7 bases at V and 2 bases at J, with 9 bases in the middle. The CDR3 sequence: CASTDSAYEQYF. The CDR3 DNA is TGTGCCAGCACCGACAGTGCCTACGAGCAGTACTTC.

The chain joins TRBV9 to TRBJ2-1, with a possible D match to TRBD2 (5 bases). Germline CDR1 reads SGDLS; CDR2 reads YYNGEE. Deletions cut 0 bases from V and 6 bases from J, with 7 bases between. The CDR3 contains 13 residues. The CDR3 coding sequence is TGTGCCAGCAGCGTAGCTAGCAGCAATGAGCAGTTCTTC. It encodes CASSVASSNEQFF. The full variable domain, rest sourced from reference TRBV9 and TRBJ2-1, is DSGVTQTPKHLITATGQRVTLRCSPRSGDLSVYWYQQSLDQGLQFLIQYYNGEERAKGNILERFSAQQFPDLHSELNLSSLELGDSALYFCASSVASSNEQFFGPGTRLTVL.

This rearrangement joins TRBV7-9 to TRBJ1-2; D gene uncertain. Germline CDR1 reads SEHNR; CDR2 reads FQNEAQ (reference sequence). The V and J ends lost 6 bases and 6 bases respectively, with 17 bases between them. This CDR3 contains 14 residues. DNA for the CDR3: TGTGCCAGCAGAGTTACGCGGGAATCGGATGGCTACACCTTC. This encodes CASRVTRESDGYTF.

The rearrangement uses TRBV7-9 and TRBJ2-5; TRBD1 matches 11 bases. With V trimmed by 0 bases and J by 4 bases, 7 bases remained unmatched. CDR1 is SEHNR, CDR2 FQNEAQ, per germline (reference sequence). This CDR3 is built from 17 residues. The CDR3 spells CASSLAPGTGGAETQYF. The CDR3 bases are TGTGCCAGCAGCTTAGCGCCCGGGACAGGGGGGGCAGAGACCCAGTACTTC.

The chain employs TRBV27 and TRBJ1-5, with no clear D. Per the germline V gene, CDR1 is MNHEY and CDR2 is SMNVEV (reference sequence). This CDR3 contains 13 residues. The V end lost 0 bases, the J end lost 7 bases, and 7 bases lay between the germline ends. Here the CDR3 DNA reads TGTGCCAGCAGTTTATCCCTTGCGCAGCCCCAGCATTTT. This gives the protein CASSLSLAQPQHF.

Of note for this clone: The sample has other DNA sequences that encode this CDR3 too. The chain joins TRBV30 to TRBJ1-6, with D possibly TRBD1 on 5 matching bases. The ends were cut back, 0 bases at V and 6 bases at J, with 9 bases in the middle. Germline values: CDR1 GTSNPN, CDR2 SVGIG (reference sequence). CDR3 length: 14 amino acids. CDR3 sequence reads: CAWSVGQGNSPLHF. CDR3 in DNA: TGTGCCTGGAGTGTAGGTCAGGGTAATTCACCCCTCCACTTT.

This sequence joins TRBV5-6 and TRBJ1-5, with 8 bases that match TRBD1. The J segment lost 6 bases and the V segment lost 4 bases, leaving 3 bases of the junction unmatched. CDR1 is SGHDT and CDR2 is YYEEEE in the germline V gene. This CDR3 is built from 13 residues. The CDR3 DNA is TGTGCCAGCAGCACCAGGGGGCGTCAGCCCCAGCATTTT. Its protein is CASSTRGRQPQHF.

The chain combines TRBV7-7 with TRBJ2-2; D perhaps matches TRBD2 (5 bases). V was trimmed by 5 bases and J by 7 bases, leaving 11 bases between them. The germline V gene has CDR1 SSHAT and CDR2 FNYEAQ (reference sequence). The CDR3 consists of 13 residues. CDR3 sequence: CASSGNAGGELFF. The CDR3 DNA follows: TGTGCCAGCAGCGGGAACGCGGGCGGGGAGCTGTTTTTT.

The J gene is TRBJ2-1, the V gene TRBV30; possible D gene TRBD1, 7 bases. The CDR3 is 13 residues long. Germline CDR1 GTSNPN, CDR2 SVGIG (reference sequence). Trimming removed 1 base from V and 8 bases from J, with 12 bases in between. The CDR3 spells CAWSEQGRHEQFF. CDR3 DNA sequence: TGTGCCTGGAGTGAACAGGGGAGGCATGAGCAGTTCTTC.

The CDR3 DNA is TGTGCCAGCAGTCGAATAACAGGGGCGGGCTACGAGCAGTACTTC. Translated, it gives CASSRITGAGYEQYF. The chain is built from TRBV7-2 and TRBJ2-7, with 7 bases lining up with TRBD1. This CDR3 contains 15 residues. The V gene's germline CDR1 is SGHTA and CDR2 FQGNSA. V gave up 6 bases and J gave up 3 bases; unmatched junction bases: 11.

The chain combines TRBV28 with TRBJ2-7; TRBD2 might be the D (7 bases). V was pared by 8 bases and J by 7 bases, with 30 bases between. CDR3 length: 17 amino acids. Germline lookup yields CDR1 MDHEN and CDR2 SYDVKM. Here the CDR3 reads CASDDLGGVSGTTEQYF. DNA for the CDR3: TGTGCCAGCGATGATTTAGGGGGGGTTTCTGGGACGACTGAGCAGTACTTC.